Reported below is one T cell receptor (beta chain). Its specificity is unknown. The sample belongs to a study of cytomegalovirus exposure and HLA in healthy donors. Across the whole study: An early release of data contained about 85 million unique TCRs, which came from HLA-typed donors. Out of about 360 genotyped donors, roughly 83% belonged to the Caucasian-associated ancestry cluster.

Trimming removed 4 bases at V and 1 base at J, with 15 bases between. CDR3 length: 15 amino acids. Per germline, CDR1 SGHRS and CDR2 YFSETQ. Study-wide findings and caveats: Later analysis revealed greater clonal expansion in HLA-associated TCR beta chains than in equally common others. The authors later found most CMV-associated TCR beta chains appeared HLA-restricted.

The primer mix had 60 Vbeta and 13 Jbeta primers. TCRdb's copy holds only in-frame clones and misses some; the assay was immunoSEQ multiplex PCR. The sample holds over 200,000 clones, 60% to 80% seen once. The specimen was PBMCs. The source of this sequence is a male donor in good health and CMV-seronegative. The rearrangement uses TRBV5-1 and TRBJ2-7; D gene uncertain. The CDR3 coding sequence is TGCGCCAGCAGCCTCTATAAACAGCTGTCCTACGAGCAGTACTTC. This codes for CASSLYKQLSYEQYF.